The entry below describes one T cell receptor beta chain. No antigen is known for it. The data were obtained in a study of cytomegalovirus exposure and HLA in healthy donors. General study findings and limits: Subsequent analysis found a tendency for first-cohort TCR clusters to co-occur within the roughly 130 validation repertoires. Cytomegalovirus association was assigned to 170 or so TCR beta chains. A few chains linked to CMV were shown in vitro to be specific for CMV antigens.

This CDR3 has 16 amino acids. V was pared by 3 bases and J by 1 base, with 5 bases of the junction left unmatched. Germline CDR1 MNHEY, CDR2 SMNVEV (reference sequence). TCRdb's copy holds only in-frame clones and misses some; the assay was immunoSEQ multiplex PCR. In the table there are under 250,000 clones, more than 85% of which are singletons. The source of this sequence is a man aged 18-30 years in good health and CMV-seropositive. The chain combines TRBV27 with TRBJ1-5; 8 bases line up with TRBD1. Sequenced input: PBMCs. Here the CDR3 DNA reads TGTGCCAGCAGTTTGCTGGGACAGGTGAGCAATCAGCCCCAGCATTTT. Protein sequence: CASSLLGQVSNQPQHF.